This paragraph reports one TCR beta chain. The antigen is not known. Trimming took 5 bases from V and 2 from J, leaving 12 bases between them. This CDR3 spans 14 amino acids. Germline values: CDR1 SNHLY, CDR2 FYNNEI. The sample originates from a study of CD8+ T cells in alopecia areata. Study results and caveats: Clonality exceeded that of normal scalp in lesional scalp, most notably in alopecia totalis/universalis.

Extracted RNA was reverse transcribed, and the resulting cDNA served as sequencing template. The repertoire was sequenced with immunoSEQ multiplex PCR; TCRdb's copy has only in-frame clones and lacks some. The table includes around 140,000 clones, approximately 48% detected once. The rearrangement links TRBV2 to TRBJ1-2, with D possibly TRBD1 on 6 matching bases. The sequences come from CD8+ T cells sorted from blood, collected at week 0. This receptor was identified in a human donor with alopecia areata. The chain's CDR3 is CASSPWGLNYGYTF. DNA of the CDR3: TGTGCCAGCAGTCCCTGGGGGCTCAACTATGGCTACACCTTC.